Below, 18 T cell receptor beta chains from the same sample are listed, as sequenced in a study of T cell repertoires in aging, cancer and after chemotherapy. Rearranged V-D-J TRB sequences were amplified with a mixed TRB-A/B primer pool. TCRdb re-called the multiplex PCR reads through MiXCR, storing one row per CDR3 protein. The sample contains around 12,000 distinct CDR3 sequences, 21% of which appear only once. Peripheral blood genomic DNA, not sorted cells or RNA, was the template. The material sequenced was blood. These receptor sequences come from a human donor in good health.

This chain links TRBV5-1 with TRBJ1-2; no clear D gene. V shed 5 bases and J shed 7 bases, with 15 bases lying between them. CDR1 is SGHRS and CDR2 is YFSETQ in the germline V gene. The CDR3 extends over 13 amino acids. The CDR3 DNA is TGCGCCAGCAGTCAGACGGGGTCGGGTGGCTACACCTTC. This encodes CASSQTGSGGYTF.

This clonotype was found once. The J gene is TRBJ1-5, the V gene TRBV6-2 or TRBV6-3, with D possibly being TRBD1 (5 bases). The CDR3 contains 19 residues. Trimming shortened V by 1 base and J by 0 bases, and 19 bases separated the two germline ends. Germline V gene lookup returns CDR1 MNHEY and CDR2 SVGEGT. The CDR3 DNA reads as TGTGCCAGCAGTTACTACCATTCCGGGACTCCAAATAGCAATCAGCCCCAGCATTTT. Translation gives CASSYYHSGTPNSNQPQHF.

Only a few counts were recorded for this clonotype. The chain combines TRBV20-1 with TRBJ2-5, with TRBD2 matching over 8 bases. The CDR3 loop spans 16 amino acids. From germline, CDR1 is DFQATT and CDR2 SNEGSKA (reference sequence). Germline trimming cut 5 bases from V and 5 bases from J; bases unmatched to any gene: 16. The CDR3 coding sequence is TGCAGTGCTGCACTTGTGGGACTAGGAGAACGGGAGACCCAGTACTTC. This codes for CSAALVGLGERETQYF.

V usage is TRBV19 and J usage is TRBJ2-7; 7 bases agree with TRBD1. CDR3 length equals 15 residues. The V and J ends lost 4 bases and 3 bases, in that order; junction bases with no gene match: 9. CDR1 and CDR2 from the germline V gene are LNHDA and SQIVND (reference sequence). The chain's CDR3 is CASSRAGTAFYEQYF. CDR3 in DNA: TGTGCCAGTAGTAGGGCCGGGACAGCCTTCTACGAGCAGTACTTC.

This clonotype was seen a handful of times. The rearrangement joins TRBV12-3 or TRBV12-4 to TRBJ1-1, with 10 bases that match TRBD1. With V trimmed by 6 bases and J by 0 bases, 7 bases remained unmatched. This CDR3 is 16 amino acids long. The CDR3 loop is CASSLGQGSMNTEAFF. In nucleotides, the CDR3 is TGTGCCAGCAGCTTGGGACAGGGGTCGATGAACACTGAAGCTTTCTTT.

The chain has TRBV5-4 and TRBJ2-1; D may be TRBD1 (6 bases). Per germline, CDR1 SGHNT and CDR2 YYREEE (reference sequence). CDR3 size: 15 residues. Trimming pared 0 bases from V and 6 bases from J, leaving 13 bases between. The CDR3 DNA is TGTGCCAGCAGCTTGGGTTCAGGGGTAGTCAATGAGCAGTTCTTC. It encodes CASSLGSGVVNEQFF.

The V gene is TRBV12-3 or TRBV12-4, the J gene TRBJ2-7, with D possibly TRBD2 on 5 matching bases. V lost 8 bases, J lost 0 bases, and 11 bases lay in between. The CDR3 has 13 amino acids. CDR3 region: CASGRRSSYEQYF. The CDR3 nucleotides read TGTGCCAGCGGGAGACGGTCCTCCTACGAGCAGTACTTC.

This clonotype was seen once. Here the CDR3 DNA reads TGTGCCAGCAGTTCTAGGATGAACACTGAAGCTTTCTTT. It encodes CASSSRMNTEAFF. The rearrangement joins TRBV7-9 to TRBJ1-1; D is unresolved. Germline V lookup: CDR1 SEHNR, CDR2 FQNEAQ (reference sequence). This CDR3 has 13 amino acids. Deletions cut 6 bases from V and 0 bases from J, with 8 bases between.

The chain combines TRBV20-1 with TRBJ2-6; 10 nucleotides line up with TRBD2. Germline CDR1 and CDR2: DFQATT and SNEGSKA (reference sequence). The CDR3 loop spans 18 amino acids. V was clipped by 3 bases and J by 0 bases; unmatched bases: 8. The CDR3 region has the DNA TGCAGTGCTAGCCTCGGACTAGCGGCTGGCTCTGGGGCCAACGTCCTGACTTTC. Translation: CSASLGLAAGSGANVLTF.

CDR3 loop: CASSYPIAGSNIQYF. In DNA, the CDR3 is TGTGCCAGCAGTTACCCAATAGCGGGGAGCAACATTCAGTACTTC. The chain is built from TRBV6-2 or TRBV6-3 and TRBJ2-4, with 8 bases that match TRBD2. Germline CDR1 reads MNHEY; CDR2 reads SVGEGT. The junction had 7 bases not matched to a gene; V was cut back by 2 bases and J by 7 bases. CDR3 size: 15 residues.

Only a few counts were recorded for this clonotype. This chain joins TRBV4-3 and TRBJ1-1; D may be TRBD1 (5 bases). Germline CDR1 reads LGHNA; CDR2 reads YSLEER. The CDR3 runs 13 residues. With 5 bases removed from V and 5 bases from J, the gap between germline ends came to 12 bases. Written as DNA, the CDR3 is TGCGCCAGCAGCAGACAGAGGGGTACTGAAGCTTTCTTT. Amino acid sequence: CASSRQRGTEAFF.

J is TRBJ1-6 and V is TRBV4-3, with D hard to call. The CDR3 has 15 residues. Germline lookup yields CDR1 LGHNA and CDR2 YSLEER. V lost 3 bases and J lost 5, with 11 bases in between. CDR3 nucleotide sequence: TGCGCCAGCAGCCACCAAGAGCGAAATAATTCACCCCTCCACTTT. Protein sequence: CASSHQERNNSPLHF.

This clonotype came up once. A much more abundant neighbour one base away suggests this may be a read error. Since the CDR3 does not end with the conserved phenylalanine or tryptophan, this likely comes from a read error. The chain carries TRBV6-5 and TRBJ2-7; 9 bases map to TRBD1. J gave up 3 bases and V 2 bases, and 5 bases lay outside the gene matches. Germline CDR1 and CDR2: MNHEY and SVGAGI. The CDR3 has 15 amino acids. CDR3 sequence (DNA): TGTGCCAGCAGTTACGGGGACAGGGATGTCTACGAGCAGTACCTC. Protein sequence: CASSYGDRDVYEQYL.

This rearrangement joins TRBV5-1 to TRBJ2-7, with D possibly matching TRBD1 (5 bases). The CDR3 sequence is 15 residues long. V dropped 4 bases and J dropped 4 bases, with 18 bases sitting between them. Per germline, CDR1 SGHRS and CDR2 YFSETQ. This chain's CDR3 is CASSDPSGPSYEQYF. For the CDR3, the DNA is TGCGCCAGCAGCGACCCCTCAGGGCCCTCATACGAGCAGTACTTC.

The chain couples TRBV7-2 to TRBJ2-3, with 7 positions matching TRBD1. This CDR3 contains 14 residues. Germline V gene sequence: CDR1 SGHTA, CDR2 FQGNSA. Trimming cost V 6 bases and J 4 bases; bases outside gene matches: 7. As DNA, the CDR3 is TGTGCCAGCAGTTTACAGGGGATCGCAGATACGCAGTATTTT. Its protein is CASSLQGIADTQYF. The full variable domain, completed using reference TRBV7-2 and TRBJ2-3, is GAGVSQSPSNKVTEKGKDVELRCDPISGHTALYWYRQSLGQGLEFLIYFQGNSAPDKSGLPSDRFSAERTGGSVSTLTIQRTQQEDSAVYLCASSLQGIADTQYFGPGTRLTVL.

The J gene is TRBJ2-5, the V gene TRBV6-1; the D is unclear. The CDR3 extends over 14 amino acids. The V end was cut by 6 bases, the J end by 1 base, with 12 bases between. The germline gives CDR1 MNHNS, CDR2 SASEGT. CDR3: CASSLVHGQETQYF. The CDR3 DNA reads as TGTGCCAGCAGCTTAGTGCACGGCCAAGAGACCCAGTACTTC.

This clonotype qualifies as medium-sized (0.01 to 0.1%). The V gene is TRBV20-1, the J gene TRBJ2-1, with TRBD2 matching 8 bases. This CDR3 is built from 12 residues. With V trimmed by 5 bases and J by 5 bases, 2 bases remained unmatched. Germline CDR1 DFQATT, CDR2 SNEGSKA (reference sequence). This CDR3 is CSAARGDNEQFF. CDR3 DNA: TGCAGTGCTGCGCGGGGGGACAATGAGCAGTTCTTC.

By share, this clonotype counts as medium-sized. As DNA, the CDR3 is TGTGCCAGCAGACCGACAGGGGACGGCTATGGCTACACCTTC. Amino acids: CASRPTGDGYGYTF. The chain joins TRBV6-2 or TRBV6-3 to TRBJ1-2; TRBD1 agrees at 8 bases. J gave up 4 bases and V 6 bases, and 7 bases lay outside the gene matches. This CDR3 comprises 14 residues. Germline V CDR1 and CDR2: MNHEY, SVGEGT.